These 32 T cell receptor beta chains were all obtained from the same sample, sequenced in a study of blood T cell repertoires in COVID-19. TCRdb's table, derived via immunoSEQ multiplex PCR, lists solely in-frame clones and lacks some. Seen here are about 220,000 clones, approximately 83% observed once, and the top ten hold about 3%. Sequenced input: peripheral blood. These receptors were collected from a woman under 40 who had recovered from COVID-19.

The table lists this clone with many counts. Other DNA sequences within the sample encode an identical CDR3. The V call is TRBV20-1, the J call TRBJ2-5; perhaps TRBD2 as D (6 bases). This CDR3 spans 13 amino acids. Per germline, CDR1 DFQATT and CDR2 SNEGSKA (reference sequence). Trimming left V 3 bases short and J 2 bases short, with 10 bases between. CDR3 nucleotides: TGCAGTGCTAGTGGGCGGGGACAAGAGACCCAGTACTTC. Translation: CSASGRGQETQYF.

This chain uses TRBV3-1 (or the pseudogene TRBV3-2) with TRBJ1-2, with D tentatively TRBD1 (6 bases). Germline loops: CDR1 LGHDT, CDR2 YNNKEL (reference sequence). This CDR3 is built from 15 residues. Trimming shortened V by 3 bases and J by 9 bases, and 20 bases separated the two germline ends. The chain's CDR3 is CASSHLWGLVESYTF. CDR3 DNA: TGTGCCAGCAGCCATTTGTGGGGGCTGGTCGAAAGCTACACCTTC.

The chain joins TRBV6-5 to TRBJ2-2; no clear D. The germline V and J ends were trimmed by 4 bases and 2 bases, with 8 bases remaining between them. There are 14 residues in the CDR3. The germline CDR1 and CDR2 sequences are MNHEY and SVGAGI. The chain's CDR3 is CASSLYINTGELFF. The CDR3 bases are TGTGCCAGCAGTTTATACATTAACACCGGGGAGCTGTTTTTT.

In regard to this clone: An end of the junction differs from the germline gene, which may be a read error. This rearrangement joins TRBV12-3 or TRBV12-4 to TRBJ1-1; 7 bases match TRBD1. The CDR3 sequence is 13 residues long. CDR3 nucleotide sequence: TGTGCCAGCAGTAGGGGGCTGAAAACTGAAGCTTTCTTT. Translated, it gives CASSRGLKTEAFF.

This sequence joins TRBV27 and TRBJ2-3; 9 nucleotides align to TRBD2. The germline CDR1 and CDR2 sequences are MNHEY and SMNVEV (reference sequence). Trimming cost V 8 bases and J 6 bases; bases outside gene matches: 6. The CDR3 extends over 13 amino acids. The CDR3 bases are TGTGCCAGCGGGATAGCGGGGGAGGATACGCAGTATTTT. It is translated as CASGIAGEDTQYF.

This clone was counted a few times. The chain has TRBV3-1 (or the pseudogene TRBV3-2) and TRBJ1-6; D call uncertain. CDR1 and CDR2 from the germline V gene are LGHDT and YNNKEL (reference sequence). The V gene lost 2 bases and the J gene lost 0 bases, with 5 bases spanning the gap. The CDR3 spans 15 residues. CDR3 nucleotides: TGTGCCAGCAGCCAAAGGAGCTCCTATAATTCACCCCTCCACTTT. It yields the protein CASSQRSSYNSPLHF.

There are a few counts of this clone. The junction departs from germline at one end; a sequencing error may be responsible. The chain joins TRBV5-5 to TRBJ2-7, with a weak D call TRBD1 (5 bases). The CDR3 covers 13 residues. Germline-derived CDR1 and CDR2 are SGHKS and YYEKEE (reference sequence). In DNA form, the CDR3 reads TGTGCCAGCAGCGCCGGCGCATACGGCAGGGTGGACTTC. It translates to CASSAGAYGRVDF.

A single count supports this clone. This chain uses TRBV5-8 with TRBJ1-4; TRBD1 is a possible D gene (6 bases). The CDR3 totals 15 residues. Germline CDR1 reads SGHTS; CDR2 reads YDEGEE. Trimming stripped 0 bases from V and 5 bases from J, with 11 bases between. This chain's CDR3 is CASSLAGRGNEKLFF. Here the CDR3 DNA reads TGTGCCAGCAGCTTGGCGGGCAGGGGAAATGAAAAACTGTTTTTT.

The genes are TRBV12-3 or TRBV12-4 and TRBJ1-2; D call uncertain. The CDR3 covers 12 residues. V lost 4 bases and J 3 bases, leaving 6 bases between the germline ends. The CDR3 region has the DNA TGTGCCAGCAGTTCCGGGGACTATGGCTACACCTTC. This encodes CASSSGDYGYTF.

The chain is built from TRBV3-1 (or the pseudogene TRBV3-2) and TRBJ2-1; a weak D match, TRBD1 (6 bases). The CDR3 loop spans 15 amino acids. The V end lost 5 bases, the J end lost 7 bases, and 18 bases lay between the germline ends. Germline lookup yields CDR1 LGHDT and CDR2 YNNKEL (reference sequence). The CDR3 coding sequence is TGTGCCAGCAGCATCAGGGGCCCCTTCGGGAATGAGCAGTTCTTC. Its translation is CASSIRGPFGNEQFF.

This chain uses TRBV29-1 with TRBJ2-3, with a possible D match to TRBD2 (5 bases). This CDR3 comprises 15 residues. Germline V lookup: CDR1 SQVTM, CDR2 ANQGSEA. Between the trimmed V and J ends, which lost 7 bases and 0 bases, there was a span of 17 bases. The DNA of the CDR3 is TGCAGCGCCGTGGGTAAGCGGCCTAGCACAGATACGCAGTATTTT. Its translation is CSAVGKRPSTDTQYF.

This chain links TRBV3-1 (or the pseudogene TRBV3-2) with TRBJ2-3, with D unclear. V was clipped by 0 bases and J by 4 bases, with 8 bases between them. This CDR3 is built from 14 residues. Germline V gene data show CDR1 as LGHDT and CDR2 as YNNKEL (reference sequence). The CDR3 sequence: CASSQDFRPDTQYF. Written as DNA, the CDR3 is TGTGCCAGCAGCCAAGATTTCCGTCCAGATACGCAGTATTTT.

J is TRBJ2-2 and V is TRBV6-2 or TRBV6-3, with TRBD1 as a possible D gene (6 bases). Germline assignment: CDR1 MNHEY and CDR2 SVGEGT. The V end lost 4 bases, the J end lost 4 bases, and 10 bases lay between the germline ends. The CDR3 contains 14 residues. The DNA of the CDR3 is TGTGCCAGCAGTTTAGCAGGGGTCACCGGGGAGCTGTTTTTT. It translates to CASSLAGVTGELFF.

This clone was seen once. This chain uses TRBV4-1 with TRBJ2-7; 8 bases are a match to TRBD2. V lost 4 bases to trimming and J lost 0 bases; unmatched junction nucleotides: 11. This CDR3 spans 17 amino acids. Germline V lookup: CDR1 MGHRA, CDR2 YSYEKL. The CDR3 DNA follows: TGCGCCAGCAGCCGATCGTTAATCGCGGGGGGCTCCTACGAGCAGTACTTC. Its translation: CASSRSLIAGGSYEQYF.

The chain uses TRBV29-1 and TRBJ2-3; D unresolved. From germline, CDR1 is SQVTM and CDR2 ANQGSEA. V was trimmed by 0 bases and J by 2 bases, leaving 12 bases between them. This CDR3 is 15 amino acids long. The CDR3 spells CSVEDRSGDTDTQYF. The CDR3 nucleotides are TGCAGCGTTGAAGATCGATCCGGAGACACAGATACGCAGTATTTT.

V and J are TRBV24-1 and TRBJ1-6, with a weak D call TRBD1 (6 bases). Trimming took 4 bases from V and 9 from J, leaving 12 bases between them. The CDR3 is made up of 14 amino acids. Germline assignment: CDR1 KGHDR and CDR2 SFDVKD. In nucleotides, the CDR3 is TGTGCCACCAGTGAGATGGACAGCTCTTCACCCCTCCACTTT. This translates into CATSEMDSSSPLHF.

The chain uses TRBV1 and TRBJ2-7; no check of the table's D call, TRBD2, against the DNA was made. TRBV1 has pseudogene status. The CDR3 loop spans 16 amino acids. The CDR3 here is CTSSLQVTSGLYEQYF. DNA for the CDR3: TGCACCAGCAGCCTCCAAGTTACTAGCGGTCTATACGAGCAGTACTTC.

This chain connects TRBV6-1 to TRBJ2-5, with D possibly being TRBD2 (7 bases). Trimming stripped 1 base from V and 4 bases from J, with 13 bases between. Looked up from germline, CDR1 is MNHNS and CDR2 is SASEGT. The CDR3 consists of 15 residues. The CDR3 nucleotides read TGTGCCAGCAGTGAAGTGGAGGGGGGGGTAGAGACCCAGTACTTC. It translates to CASSEVEGGVETQYF.

The CDR3 loop reads CASSTFGADTQYF. In DNA form, the CDR3 reads TGTGCCAGTAGTACCTTCGGGGCAGATACGCAGTATTTT. This chain uses TRBV19 with TRBJ2-3, with D perhaps TRBD2 (5 bases). V gave up 4 bases and J gave up 4 bases, with 9 bases separating them. The CDR3 spans 13 residues. The germline V gene has CDR1 LNHDA and CDR2 SQIVND (reference sequence).

CDR3 amino acids: CASSVTPGQGPYGYTF. The CDR3 bases are TGTGCCAGTAGTGTCACCCCGGGACAGGGGCCTTATGGCTACACCTTC. The rearrangement uses TRBV19 and TRBJ1-2; 10 bases match TRBD1. The CDR3 spans 16 residues. J was trimmed by 5 bases and V by 5 bases; bases with no gene match: 11. CDR1 and CDR2 from the germline V gene are LNHDA and SQIVND (reference sequence).

The V and J genes are TRBV27 and TRBJ1-1; D uncertain. Trimming cost V 6 bases and J 3 bases, with 11 bases left between them. The CDR3 runs to 13 residues. Germline assignment: CDR1 MNHEY and CDR2 SMNVEV (reference sequence). The CDR3 bases are TGTGCCAGCAGCCTCCGGCGGGACACTGAAGCTTTCTTT. Translation: CASSLRRDTEAFF.

The chain combines TRBV6-2 or TRBV6-3 with TRBJ2-3, with D perhaps matching TRBD2 (6 bases). CDR1 MNHEY and CDR2 SVGEGT come from the germline V gene. Trimming removed 0 bases from V and 7 bases from J, with 20 bases in between. The CDR3 has 17 residues. CDR3 DNA sequence: TGTGCCAGCAGTTACTCATCTCTAGCGAGACTTACGAATACGCAGTATTTT. The encoded protein is CASSYSSLARLTNTQYF.

The chain combines TRBV7-2 with TRBJ2-1; perhaps TRBD2 as D (6 bases). V lost 3 bases and J 5 bases, leaving 14 bases between the germline ends. CDR3 length: 15 residues. Germline V gene lookup returns CDR1 SGHTA and CDR2 FQGNSA. CDR3 protein: CASSLRRGKNNEQFF. The DNA for the CDR3 is TGTGCCAGCAGCTTGAGGCGGGGAAAGAACAATGAGCAGTTCTTC.

The chain recombines TRBV5-6 with TRBJ1-4, with TRBD1 as a possible D gene (5 bases). This CDR3 is 14 amino acids long. Trimming shortened V by 6 bases and J by 5 bases, and 14 bases separated the two germline ends. Germline loops: CDR1 SGHDT, CDR2 YYEEEE. CDR3 in DNA: TGTGCCAGCACCATGGGACTGCCAAATGAAAAACTGTTTTTT. It encodes CASTMGLPNEKLFF.

The V call is TRBV19, the J call TRBJ2-5, with 8 positions matching TRBD1. The CDR3 spans 16 residues. Germline lookup yields CDR1 LNHDA and CDR2 SQIVND (reference sequence). V shed 3 bases, J shed 5 bases, and the junction held 11 bases outside the gene matches. This CDR3 is CASSIMSGQGLETQYF. CDR3 DNA sequence: TGTGCCAGTAGTATTATGTCCGGACAGGGTTTGGAGACCCAGTACTTC.

The rearrangement links TRBV6-5 to TRBJ1-5, with unresolved D. CDR3 length equals 13 residues. The germline V gene has CDR1 MNHEY and CDR2 SVGAGI. Trimming pared 6 bases from V and 5 bases from J, leaving 11 bases between. CDR3 region: CASSSGGHQPQHF. In nucleotides, the CDR3 is TGTGCCAGCAGCTCCGGAGGGCATCAGCCCCAGCATTTT.

The rearrangement uses TRBV19 and TRBJ1-5; D is perhaps TRBD1 (5 bases). CDR3 length: 17 residues. The germline gives CDR1 LNHDA, CDR2 SQIVND (reference sequence). Trimming shortened V by 3 bases and J by 1 base, and 16 bases separated the two germline ends. CDR3 nucleotides: TGTGCCAGTAGTATCCCGGGAGGGGATTACAGCAATCAGCCCCAGCATTTT. Residues: CASSIPGGDYSNQPQHF.

The genes are TRBV6-6 and TRBJ1-3, with D perhaps TRBD1 (6 bases). Germline V gene data show CDR1 as MNHNY and CDR2 as SVGAGI (reference sequence). This CDR3 contains 14 residues. The V end was cut by 5 bases, the J end by 8 bases, with 16 bases between. CDR3 in DNA: TGTGCCAGCAGTCCGGGGGGGGCATCAGACACCATATATTTT. Protein product: CASSPGGASDTIYF.

The genes are TRBV7-8 and TRBJ1-2, with 8 nucleotides matching TRBD1. CDR3 length equals 18 residues. V trimming: 4 bases; J trimming: 2 bases; junction bases outside the gene matches: 15. Germline CDR1 and CDR2: SGHVS and FQNEAQ. The CDR3 DNA sequence: TGTGCCAGCAGCTCCCGTAACGCCGGGACAGGAGGGAACTATGGCTACACCTTC. Protein sequence: CASSSRNAGTGGNYGYTF.

The rearrangement joins TRBV6-1 to TRBJ1-1, with TRBD1 matching over 7 bases. The germline V gene encodes CDR1 MNHNS and CDR2 SASEGT. The CDR3 contains 17 residues. V lost 3 bases and J lost 1; bases outside the gene matches: 11. CDR3 region: CASSDTGAQVGNTEAFF. The CDR3 coding sequence is TGTGCCAGCAGTGACACAGGGGCGCAGGTTGGGAACACTGAAGCTTTCTTT.

The rearrangement joins TRBV5-4 to TRBJ2-2; D uncertain. V lost 5 bases, J lost 4 bases, and 12 bases lay in between. The CDR3 has 14 amino acids. The germline V gene has CDR1 SGHNT and CDR2 YYREEE (reference sequence). DNA of the CDR3: TGTGCCAGCAGTCGGTCCGGGTCCACCGGGGAGCTGTTTTTT. It specifies CASSRSGSTGELFF.

This clone was seen only a few times. The chain recombines TRBV7-9 with TRBJ2-1; D call uncertain. The CDR3 totals 11 residues. CDR1 and CDR2 (germline): SEHNR, FQNEAQ (reference sequence). V shed 4 bases and J shed 5 bases, with 3 bases lying between them. In DNA form, the CDR3 reads TGTGCCAGCAGCTATAACAATGAGCAGTTCTTC. This translates into CASSYNNEQFF.